The 26 T cell receptor beta chains below all came from one sample that was sequenced in a study of blood T cell repertoires in COVID-19. The assay was immunoSEQ multiplex PCR, and TCRdb's table has in-frame clones only and misses some. The sample has 30,000 to 35,000 clones, 85% to 90% seen once. Sequencing was done on a sample of peripheral blood. The receptors were gathered from a woman in her 70s with active COVID-19.

This clone was observed once. This chain connects TRBV30 to TRBJ2-1; 7 nucleotides agree with TRBD2. Germline V gene sequence: CDR1 GTSNPN, CDR2 SVGIG (reference sequence). J lost 2 bases, V lost 3 bases, and 1 base had no gene match. This CDR3 spans 13 amino acids. Written as DNA, the CDR3 is TGTGCCTGGAGCGGGGGGACCTACAATGAGCAGTTCTTC. Translation: CAWSGGTYNEQFF.

As for this clone: Other nucleotide sequences from this sample produce the same CDR3. The chain links TRBV28 to TRBJ2-5, with D possibly matching TRBD2 (6 bases). The CDR3 is 12 residues long. In germline, CDR1 is MDHEN, CDR2 SYDVKM. Trimming took 6 bases from V and 2 from J, leaving 7 bases between them. CDR3 protein: CASRRGQETQYF. The CDR3 nucleotides are TGTGCCAGCAGGCGGGGTCAAGAGACCCAGTACTTC.

V usage is TRBV5-4 and J usage is TRBJ2-7; D unclear. CDR1 SGHNT and CDR2 YYREEE come from the germline V gene (reference sequence). The CDR3 sequence is 13 residues long. The V end lost 0 bases, the J end lost 2 bases, and 6 bases lay between the germline ends. This CDR3 reads CASSLEPPYEQYF. The DNA for the CDR3 is TGTGCCAGCAGCTTGGAGCCCCCCTACGAGCAGTACTTC.

V usage is TRBV6-2 or TRBV6-3 and J usage is TRBJ2-5, with TRBD2 identical over 11 bases. Unmatched junction bases numbered 7, after V lost 5 bases and J lost 2 bases. Germline-derived CDR1 and CDR2 are MNHEY and SVGEGT. The CDR3 runs to 16 residues. The CDR3 region has the DNA TGTGCCAGCAGTCGGACTAGCGGGCTAGCACAAGAGACCCAGTACTTC. Residues: CASSRTSGLAQETQYF.

The genes are TRBV5-1 and TRBJ2-5; D is perhaps TRBD1 (5 bases). Germline V gives CDR1 SGHRS, CDR2 YFSETQ. This CDR3 spans 15 amino acids. Trimming removed 4 bases at V and 2 bases at J, with 15 bases between. CDR3 coding DNA: TGCGCCAGCAGCGCGGACACGCAACAACAAGAGACCCAGTACTTC. Translating gives CASSADTQQQETQYF.

The chain links TRBV28 to TRBJ2-1, with 8 bases lining up with TRBD1. The CDR3 has 18 residues. V was clipped by 7 bases and J by 4 bases; unmatched bases: 18. Germline CDR1 is MDHEN and CDR2 is SYDVKM. The CDR3 sequence is CASTWGAEARQGYNEQFF. The CDR3 DNA reads as TGTGCCAGCACCTGGGGGGCAGAGGCGAGACAGGGGTACAATGAGCAGTTCTTC.

The rearrangement joins TRBV19 to TRBJ1-1; a possible D gene is TRBD1 (5 bases). Germline V lookup: CDR1 LNHDA, CDR2 SQIVND (reference sequence). This CDR3 comprises 14 residues. Trimming stripped 9 bases from V and 5 bases from J, with 19 bases between. CDR3 sequence: CASLDSFKGTEAFF. CDR3 DNA sequence: TGTGCCAGCCTCGACAGTTTCAAGGGGACTGAAGCTTTCTTT.

The chain is built from TRBV5-3 and TRBJ1-6; tentative D call: TRBD1 (6 bases). TRBV5-3 is treated as an ORF (open reading frame) with a function not yet certain. Between the trimmed V and J ends, which lost 0 bases and 6 bases, there was a span of 13 bases. The length of the CDR3 is 16 residues. CDR3 protein: CARSLAGGAANSPLHF. The CDR3, as DNA: TGTGCCAGAAGCTTGGCCGGGGGGGCGGCTAATTCACCCCTCCACTTT.

This chain joins TRBV11-2 and TRBJ2-7; 15 nucleotides agree with TRBD2. The CDR3 is 17 amino acids. The germline gives CDR1 SGHAT, CDR2 FQNNGV. The trim removed 2 bases at V and 4 bases at J, leaving 6 bases unmatched. The CDR3 DNA is TGTGCCAGCAGCTTACGAGGACTAGCGGGGGGGTTGTACGAGCAGTACTTC. Translation gives CASSLRGLAGGLYEQYF.

Points on this clone: One end of the junction fails to match germline, which may point to a read error. V is TRBV30 and J is TRBJ1-6, with a tentative D call TRBD1 (6 bases). Per the germline V gene, CDR1 is GTSNPN and CDR2 is SVGIG (reference sequence). CDR3 length: 11 amino acids. The CDR3 nucleotides are TGTGCCTGGAGTTCGGGACACACCTCCTACTTT. This gives the protein CAWSSGHTSYF.

Only a few counts were recorded for this clone. The chain links TRBV4-2 to TRBJ1-5; TRBD1 might be the D (5 bases). The ends were cut back, 4 bases at V and 7 bases at J, with 11 bases in the middle. There are 13 residues in the CDR3. Germline V gene sequence: CDR1 LGHNA, CDR2 YNFKEQ. CDR3 coding DNA: TGTGCCAGCAGCCCGGGGGGAGAACAGCCCCAGCATTTT. It yields the protein CASSPGGEQPQHF.

The CDR3: CASRTGTRGNIQYF. In DNA form, the CDR3 reads TGTGCCAGCAGAACCGGGACTAGAGGTAACATTCAGTACTTC. V and J are TRBV6-5 and TRBJ2-4; 8 bases align to TRBD2. Germline CDR1 is MNHEY and CDR2 is SVGAGI. V lost 6 bases to trimming and J lost 7 bases; unmatched junction nucleotides: 8. The CDR3 has 14 amino acids.

V usage is TRBV4-3 and J usage is TRBJ2-1; 7 bases fit TRBD1. Germline V lookup: CDR1 LGHNA, CDR2 YSLEER. CDR3 length equals 16 residues. The junction had 10 bases not matched to a gene; V was cut back by 1 base and J by 7 bases. The DNA of the CDR3 is TGCGCCAGCAGCCAAGCTATAAACAGGGGCAGGAATGAGCAGTTCTTC. It encodes CASSQAINRGRNEQFF.

This chain connects TRBV6-6 to TRBJ2-2; 9 positions match TRBD1. There are 15 residues in the CDR3. Per germline, CDR1 MNHNY and CDR2 SVGAGI (reference sequence). V gave up 4 bases and J gave up 4 bases; unmatched junction bases: 4. In nucleotides, the CDR3 is TGTGCCAGCAGTTCGCGACAGGGGGGCACCGGGGAGCTGTTTTTT. It translates to CASSSRQGGTGELFF.

V and J are TRBV7-2 and TRBJ1-2, with 8 positions matching TRBD1. The CDR3 loop spans 14 amino acids. CDR1 and CDR2 from the germline V gene are SGHTA and FQGNSA. V shed 4 bases, J shed 3 bases, and the junction held 4 bases outside the gene matches. The CDR3 is CASSSGQDYYGYTF. In nucleotides, the CDR3 is TGTGCCAGCAGCTCGGGACAGGACTACTATGGCTACACCTTC. The full variable domain, with the rest looked up from reference TRBV7-2 and TRBJ1-2, is GAGVSQSPSNKVTEKGKDVELRCDPISGHTALYWYRQSLGQGLEFLIYFQGNSAPDKSGLPSDRFSAERTGGSVSTLTIQRTQQEDSAVYLCASSSGQDYYGYTFGSGTRLTVV.

V gene TRBV29-1 combines with J gene TRBJ2-5, with a tentative D call TRBD2 (6 bases). The V end lost 5 bases, the J end lost 0 bases, and 16 bases lay between the germline ends. This CDR3 comprises 15 residues. Germline V gene sequence: CDR1 SQVTM, CDR2 ANQGSEA. CDR3 nucleotides: TGCAGCGTTCCTAACGGGACTGGTGACCAAGAGACCCAGTACTTC. Protein sequence: CSVPNGTGDQETQYF.

The gene calls are TRBV11-3 and TRBJ1-2; the match to TRBD1 covers 8 bases. Germline V CDR1 and CDR2: SGHNT, YENEEA. CDR3 length: 13 amino acids. The ends lost 5 bases at V and 7 bases at J; junction bases unmatched: 6. The CDR3 sequence is CASSVGQGGGYTF. The CDR3 DNA reads as TGTGCCAGCAGCGTCGGACAGGGAGGTGGCTACACCTTC.

The rearrangement uses TRBV18 and TRBJ1-1; the D is unclear. CDR1 is KGHSH, CDR2 LQKENI, per germline. Trimming left V 6 bases short and J 4 bases short, with 12 bases between. CDR3 size: 13 residues. CDR3 protein: CASSSGELTEAFF. In nucleotides, the CDR3 is TGTGCCAGCTCGTCGGGAGAACTCACTGAAGCTTTCTTT.

This chain joins TRBV5-4 and TRBJ1-2; perhaps TRBD1 as D (5 bases). Germline V gene sequence: CDR1 SGHNT, CDR2 YYREEE (reference sequence). Trimming took 4 bases from V and 4 from J, leaving 11 bases between them. The CDR3 length is 13 residues. CDR3 protein: CASSRTKGYGYTF. CDR3 DNA: TGTGCCAGCAGCCGGACAAAGGGCTATGGCTACACCTTC. Combining the CDR3 with reference TRBV5-4 and TRBJ1-2 gives the whole variable domain ETGVTQSPTHLIKTRGQQVTLRCSSQSGHNTVSWYQQALGQGPQFIFQYYREEENGRGNFPPRFSGLQFPNYSSELNVNALELDDSALYLCASSRTKGYGYTFGSGTRLTVV.

The CDR3 bases are TGTGCCAGCAGCCCACAGACAGGTGCCTCCTACGAGCAGTACTTC. It encodes CASSPQTGASYEQYF. The V call is TRBV7-9, the J call TRBJ2-7; D might be TRBD1 (6 bases). Germline V gene sequence: CDR1 SEHNR, CDR2 FQNEAQ (reference sequence). The CDR3 is 15 amino acids. V shed 5 bases and J shed 0 bases, with 14 bases lying between them.

The chain couples TRBV9 to TRBJ1-6; D remains ambiguous. The V gene lost 3 bases and the J gene lost 0 bases, with 4 bases spanning the gap. The CDR3 runs 14 residues. Germline V lookup: CDR1 SGDLS, CDR2 YYNGEE. The CDR3 DNA sequence: TGTGCCAGCAGCGAGAGCTCCTATAATTCACCCCTCCACTTT. Translated: CASSESSYNSPLHF.

J is TRBJ2-5 and V is TRBV3-1 (or the pseudogene TRBV3-2), with D possibly being TRBD1 (6 bases). The CDR3 is made up of 13 amino acids. V was trimmed by 10 bases and J by 4 bases, leaving 16 bases between them. Germline V gene sequence: CDR1 LGHDT, CDR2 YNNKEL (reference sequence). The DNA for the CDR3 is TGTGCCACCAGAGTGGGGGCTAGAGAGACCCAGTACTTC. It specifies CATRVGARETQYF.

The chain combines TRBV6-4 with TRBJ1-1, with D perhaps matching TRBD1 (6 bases). Germline V lookup: CDR1 MRHNA, CDR2 SNTAGT. Trimming left V 5 bases short and J 5 bases short, with 15 bases between. The CDR3 is 14 residues long. Here the CDR3 DNA reads TGTGCCAGCAGTCCCGACAGGCTTGGGACTGAAGCTTTCTTT. Its translation: CASSPDRLGTEAFF.

V gene TRBV3-1 (or the pseudogene TRBV3-2) combines with J gene TRBJ2-3, with 8 bases matching TRBD2. Germline V gene lookup returns CDR1 LGHDT and CDR2 YNNKEL (reference sequence). The CDR3 has 14 amino acids. V dropped 4 bases and J dropped 6; count of bases not matched to a gene: 6. This chain's CDR3 is CASSRAGGLDTQYF. Here the CDR3 DNA reads TGTGCCAGCAGCCGTGCGGGGGGTTTGGATACGCAGTATTTT.

A single count supports this clone. CDR3 nucleotide sequence: TGCGCCAGCAGCTTGTACAGTCCTAATGAAAAACTGTTTTTT. Protein: CASSLYSPNEKLFF. The V gene is TRBV5-1, the J gene TRBJ1-4; D uncertain. Germline loops: CDR1 SGHRS, CDR2 YFSETQ. The CDR3 has 14 amino acids. Trimming pared 1 base from V and 3 bases from J, leaving 7 bases between. The whole variable domain, remainder taken from reference TRBV5-1 and TRBJ1-4, is KAGVTQTPRYLIKTRGQQVTLSCSPISGHRSVSWYQQTPGQGLQFLFEYFSETQRNKGNFPGRFSGRQFSNSRSEMNVSTLELGDSALYLCASSLYSPNEKLFFGSGTQLSVL.

The chain carries TRBV11-2 and TRBJ2-5, with a possible D match to TRBD2 (7 bases). There are 13 residues in the CDR3. The V end was cut by 4 bases, the J end by 5 bases, with 11 bases between. Germline CDR1 and CDR2: SGHAT and FQNNGV. The CDR3 DNA reads TGTGCCAGCAGCTGGGGGGGCCGGGAGACCCAGTACTTC. It translates to CASSWGGRETQYF.